This T cell receptor (beta chain) derives from a study of identical twins. Points from the study as a whole: Conclusions leaned on cross-sectional statistical analysis and did not track the same donors over time.

Unique molecular identifiers were present on the cDNA, which also gained a universal primer site by template switching. Using its own MiXCR run on the 5' RACE reads, TCRdb lists one record per CDR3 protein. The top ten hold around 4.5% of the sample, which has 600,000 to 700,000 distinct CDR3 sequences, 21% seen once. The CDR3 length is 14 residues. Trimming pared 1 base from V and 3 bases from J, leaving 7 bases between. The germline CDR1 and CDR2 sequences are LGHNA and YNFKEQ. A note on this clonotype: Its target is unknown.

The sample also formed part of further work on T cells expressing NK-cell markers. That publication notes: Sorted CD3+CD56+NKG2C+, CD3+CD56+NKG2C- and CD3+CD56-NKG2C+ T-cell subsets were beta-chain profiled.

This clonotype originated in a woman aged 18-29 years in good health. The rearrangement joins TRBV4-2 to TRBJ2-1; D might be TRBD2 (5 bases). The sample consisted of PBMCs. The CDR3 loop is CASSQGGDYNEQFF. The DNA of the CDR3 is TGTGCCAGCAGCCAAGGGGGAGACTACAATGAGCAGTTCTTC.